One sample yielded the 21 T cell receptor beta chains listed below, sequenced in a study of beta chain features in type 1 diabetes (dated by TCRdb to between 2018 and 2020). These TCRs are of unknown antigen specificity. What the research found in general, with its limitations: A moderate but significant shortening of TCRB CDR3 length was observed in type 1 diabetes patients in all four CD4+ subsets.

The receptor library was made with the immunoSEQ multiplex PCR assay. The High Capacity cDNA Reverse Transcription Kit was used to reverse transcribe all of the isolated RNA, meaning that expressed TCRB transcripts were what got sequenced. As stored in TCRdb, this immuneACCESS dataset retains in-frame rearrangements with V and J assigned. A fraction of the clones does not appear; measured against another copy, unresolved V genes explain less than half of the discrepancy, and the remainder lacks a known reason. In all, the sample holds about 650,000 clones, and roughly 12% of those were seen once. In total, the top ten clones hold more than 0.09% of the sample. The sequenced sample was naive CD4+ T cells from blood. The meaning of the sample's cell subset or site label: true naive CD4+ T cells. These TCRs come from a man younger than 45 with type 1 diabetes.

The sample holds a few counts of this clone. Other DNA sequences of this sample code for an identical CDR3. The CDR3 DNA follows: TGTGCCATCAGTGAACAGGGAGGGCAGCCCCAGCATTTT. This encodes CAISEQGGQPQHF. The rearrangement links TRBV10-3 to TRBJ1-5; TRBD1 is a possible D gene (6 bases). The CDR3 contains 13 residues. The V end lost 3 bases, the J end lost 7 bases, and 10 bases lay between the germline ends. The germline gives CDR1 ENHRY, CDR2 SYGVKD.

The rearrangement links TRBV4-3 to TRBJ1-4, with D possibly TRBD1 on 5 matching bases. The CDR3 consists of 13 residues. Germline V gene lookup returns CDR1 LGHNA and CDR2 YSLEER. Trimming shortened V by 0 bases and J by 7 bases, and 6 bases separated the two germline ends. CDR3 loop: CASSQEGVEKLFF. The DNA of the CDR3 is TGCGCCAGCAGCCAAGAGGGGGTTGAAAAACTGTTTTTT.

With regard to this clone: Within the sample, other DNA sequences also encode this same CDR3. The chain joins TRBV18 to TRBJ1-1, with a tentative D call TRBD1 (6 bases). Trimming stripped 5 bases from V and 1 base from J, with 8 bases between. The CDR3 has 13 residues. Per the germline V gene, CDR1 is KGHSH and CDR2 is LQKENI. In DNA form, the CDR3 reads TGTGCCAGCTCATCGGGACAGAACACTGAAGCTTTCTTT. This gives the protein CASSSGQNTEAFF. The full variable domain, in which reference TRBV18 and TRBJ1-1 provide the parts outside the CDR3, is NAGVMQNPRHLVRRRGQEARLRCSPMKGHSHVYWYRQLPEEGLKFMVYLQKENIIDESGMPKERFSAEFPKEGPSILRIQQVVRGDSAAYFCASSSGQNTEAFFGQGTRLTVV.

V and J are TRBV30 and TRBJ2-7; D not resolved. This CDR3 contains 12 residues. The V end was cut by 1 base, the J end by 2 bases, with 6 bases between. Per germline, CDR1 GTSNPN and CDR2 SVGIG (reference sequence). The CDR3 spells CAWSAQPYEQYF. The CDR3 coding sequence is TGTGCCTGGAGTGCTCAACCCTACGAGCAGTACTTC.

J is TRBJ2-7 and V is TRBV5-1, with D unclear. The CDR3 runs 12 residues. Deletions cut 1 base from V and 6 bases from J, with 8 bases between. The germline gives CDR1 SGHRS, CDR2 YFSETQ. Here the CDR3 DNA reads TGCGCCAGCAGCTTGAGTGGGTCCGAGCAGTACTTC. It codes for CASSLSGSEQYF.

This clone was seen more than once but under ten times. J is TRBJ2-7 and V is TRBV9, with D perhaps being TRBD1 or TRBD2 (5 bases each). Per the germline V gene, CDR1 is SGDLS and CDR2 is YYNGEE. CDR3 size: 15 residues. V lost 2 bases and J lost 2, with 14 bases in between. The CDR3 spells CASSVSPGATYEQYF. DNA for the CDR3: TGTGCCAGCAGCGTGTCTCCCGGGGCTACCTACGAGCAGTACTTC.

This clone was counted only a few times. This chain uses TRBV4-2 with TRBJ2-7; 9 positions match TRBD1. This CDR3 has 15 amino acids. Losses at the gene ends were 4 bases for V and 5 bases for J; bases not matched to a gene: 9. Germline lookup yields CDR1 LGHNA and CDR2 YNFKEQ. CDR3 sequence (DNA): TGTGCCAGCAGCCCAGCGCGGGACAGGGTACACGAGCAGTACTTC. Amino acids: CASSPARDRVHEQYF.

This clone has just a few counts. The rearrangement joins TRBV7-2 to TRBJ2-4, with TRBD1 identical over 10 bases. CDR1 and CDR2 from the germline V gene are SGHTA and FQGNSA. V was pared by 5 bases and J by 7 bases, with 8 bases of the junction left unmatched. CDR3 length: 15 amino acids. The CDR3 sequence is CASSVGQGIGNIQYF. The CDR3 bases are TGTGCCAGCAGCGTGGGACAGGGGATTGGTAACATTCAGTACTTC.

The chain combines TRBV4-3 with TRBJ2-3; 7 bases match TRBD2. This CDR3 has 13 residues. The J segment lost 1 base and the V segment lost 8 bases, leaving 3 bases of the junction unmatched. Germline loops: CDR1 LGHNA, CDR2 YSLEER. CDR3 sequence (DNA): TGCGCCAGCCGGGGAGGGGGCACAGATACGCAGTATTTT. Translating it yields CASRGGGTDTQYF.

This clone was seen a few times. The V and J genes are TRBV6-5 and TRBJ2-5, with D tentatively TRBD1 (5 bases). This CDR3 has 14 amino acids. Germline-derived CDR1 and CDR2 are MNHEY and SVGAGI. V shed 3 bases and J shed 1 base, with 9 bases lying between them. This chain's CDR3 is CASSYDSVQETQYF. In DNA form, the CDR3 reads TGTGCCAGCAGTTATGACAGTGTCCAAGAGACCCAGTACTTC.

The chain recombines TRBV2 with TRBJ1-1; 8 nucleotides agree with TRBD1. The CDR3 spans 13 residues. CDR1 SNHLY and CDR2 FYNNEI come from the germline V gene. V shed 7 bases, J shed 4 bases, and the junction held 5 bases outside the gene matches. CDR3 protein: CASKTGEFTEAFF. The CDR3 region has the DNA TGTGCCAGCAAGACAGGGGAGTTCACTGAAGCTTTCTTT.

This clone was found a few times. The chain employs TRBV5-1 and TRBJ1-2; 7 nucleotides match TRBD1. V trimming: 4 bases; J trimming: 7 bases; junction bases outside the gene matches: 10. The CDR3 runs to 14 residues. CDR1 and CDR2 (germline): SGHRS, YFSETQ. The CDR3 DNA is TGCGCCAGCAGCCCGGGACAGTCGTGGAGTGGCTACACCTTC. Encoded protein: CASSPGQSWSGYTF.

CDR3 in amino acids: CASSLKPNTEAFF. CDR3 DNA: TGTGCCAGCAGCCTCAAACCGAACACTGAAGCTTTCTTT. This chain joins TRBV5-6 and TRBJ1-1; no firm D call. Trimming stripped 4 bases from V and 1 base from J, with 8 bases between. The germline V gene encodes CDR1 SGHDT and CDR2 YYEEEE. The CDR3 runs 13 residues.

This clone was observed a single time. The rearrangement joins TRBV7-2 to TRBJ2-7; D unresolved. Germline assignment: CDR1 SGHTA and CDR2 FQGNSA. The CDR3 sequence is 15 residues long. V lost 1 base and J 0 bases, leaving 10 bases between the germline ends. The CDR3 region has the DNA TGTGCCAGCAGCTTAGGCGAGGTTAGCTCCTACGAGCAGTACTTC. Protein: CASSLGEVSSYEQYF.

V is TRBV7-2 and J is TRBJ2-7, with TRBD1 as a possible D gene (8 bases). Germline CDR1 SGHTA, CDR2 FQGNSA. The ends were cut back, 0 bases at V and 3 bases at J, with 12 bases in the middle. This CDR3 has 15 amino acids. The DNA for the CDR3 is TGTGCCAGCAGCTTAGCGGGAGGGACAGGCTACGAGCAGTACTTC. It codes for CASSLAGGTGYEQYF.

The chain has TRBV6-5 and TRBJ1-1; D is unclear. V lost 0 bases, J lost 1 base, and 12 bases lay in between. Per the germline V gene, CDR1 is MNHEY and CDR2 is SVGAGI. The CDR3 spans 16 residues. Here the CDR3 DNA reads TGTGCCAGCAGTTACTCCTCTCGGGGATCGAACACTGAAGCTTTCTTT. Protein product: CASSYSSRGSNTEAFF.

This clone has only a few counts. Written as DNA, the CDR3 is TGTGCCAGCAGCCTGGGGGACAGGAAGTTTGGCTACACCTTC. It specifies CASSLGDRKFGYTF. This chain links TRBV5-4 with TRBJ1-2; 8 bases are shared with TRBD1. Germline CDR1 SGHNT, CDR2 YYREEE (reference sequence). The CDR3 extends over 14 amino acids. V trimming: 4 bases; J trimming: 7 bases; junction bases outside the gene matches: 9.

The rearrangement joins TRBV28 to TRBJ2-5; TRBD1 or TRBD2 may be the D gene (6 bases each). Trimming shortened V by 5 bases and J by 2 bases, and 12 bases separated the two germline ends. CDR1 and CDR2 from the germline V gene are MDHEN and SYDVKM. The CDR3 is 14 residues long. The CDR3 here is CASSRGEDQETQYF. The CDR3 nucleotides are TGTGCCAGCAGTAGGGGGGAAGATCAAGAGACCCAGTACTTC.

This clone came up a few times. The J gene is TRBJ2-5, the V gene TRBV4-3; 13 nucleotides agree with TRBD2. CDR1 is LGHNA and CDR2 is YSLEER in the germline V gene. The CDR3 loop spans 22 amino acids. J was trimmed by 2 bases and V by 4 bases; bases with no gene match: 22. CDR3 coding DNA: TGCGCCAGCAGCCGAGTCTACGACCAGACCGGGACTAGCGGGGTAATACAAGAGACCCAGTACTTC. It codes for CASSRVYDQTGTSGVIQETQYF.

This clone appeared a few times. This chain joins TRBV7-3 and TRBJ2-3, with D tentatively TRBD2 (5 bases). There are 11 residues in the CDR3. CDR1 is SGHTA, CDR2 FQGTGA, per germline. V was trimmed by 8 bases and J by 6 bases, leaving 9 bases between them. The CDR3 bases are TGTGCCAGCTCCCGCGGGGATACGCAGTATTTT. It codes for CASSRGDTQYF.

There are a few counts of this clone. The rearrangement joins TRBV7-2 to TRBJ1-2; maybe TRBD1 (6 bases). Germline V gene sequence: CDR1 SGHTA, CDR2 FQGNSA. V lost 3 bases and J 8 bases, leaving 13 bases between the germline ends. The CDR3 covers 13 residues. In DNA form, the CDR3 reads TGTGCCAGCAGCTTTTCAGGGGAGCAAGGCTACACCTTC. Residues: CASSFSGEQGYTF.